The subject of this entry is one T cell receptor beta chain. Its antigen is unknown. Base qualities are not provided; no much larger clone lies one nucleotide away. The data originate from a study of CD8+ T cells in alopecia areata (dated by TCRdb to 2016 to 2019). Context from the whole study: Treated patients were enrolled in an open-label pilot trial of oral tofacitinib at 5 to 10 mg twice daily for moderate-to-severe alopecia areata. Patients received tofacitinib for 6 to 18 months and were then followed off drug for 6 months to check for delayed response and recurrence. On the human side, TCRbeta sequencing was run on scalp tissue and on sorted CD4+ and CD8+ peripheral blood T cells from healthy controls and from alopecia areata patients with either patchy or totalis/universalis disease. To study T cell clonal expansion in alopecia areata, the researchers applied high-throughput TCRbeta sequencing to both the C3H/HeJ mouse model and human patients. For the treated patients, the SALT score, which quantifies what percentage of scalp surface area is affected, served as the measure of disease severity. Scalp clonality was compared among normal scalp (n=4), patchy alopecia areata scalp (n=8), and alopecia totalis/universalis scalp (n=8). TCRbeta CDR3 regions were amplified by immunoSEQ multiplex PCR with 35 Vbeta forward and 13 Jbeta reverse primers. Biopsies were taken from tofacitinib-treated patients at baseline and at 4 and 24 weeks of treatment, and a later scalp biopsy was taken in several of the tofacitinib-treated patients. The RNA source kit depended on sample type: the PAXgene miRNA kit for fixed scalp, the miRNeasy kit for PBMCs, and the RNeasy kit for mouse skin.

Receptor amplification or capture employed the immunoSEQ multiplex PCR assay. To provide template for TCR sequencing, every sample had RNA extracted and reverse transcribed into cDNA. First-strand cDNA was synthesized with SuperScript III using a 2:1 mix of oligo-dT and random hexamers. A synthetic immune receptor repertoire was used to measure amplification bias, and any remaining bias was corrected computationally. The source study handled its data this way. Raw reads were preprocessed to remove errors, and CDR3 was defined according to IMGT conventions as the region from the conserved cysteine to phenylalanine. Clonality was computed by normalizing Shannon entropy by log2 of the number of productive unique TCRs and subtracting the result from 1. CD4 or CD8 identity of scalp clones was inferred by cross-referencing scalp TCRbeta sequences with sorted blood CD4 and CD8 repertoires. TCRdb's version of the immuneACCESS table is confined to in-frame rearrangements and falls short of the full clone set. An unresolved V gene accounts for under half of the shortfall where checked; the remainder is of unknown origin. V, J and clone size are taken as reported in that table, and D and trimming were inferred from the DNA itself. This sample comprises approximately 200,000 clones, around 43% of them detected only once. The ten biggest clones cover over 2% of the sample.

Beyond this particular receptor, the publication reports: Many expanded lesional clones persisted in scalp and blood during tofacitinib treatment, which may partly explain relapse after stopping treatment. The treated cohort was small, with a single nonresponder, so links between baseline CD8+ expansion and response need larger studies. Scalp TCR repertoire analysis is complicated because resident alphabeta T cells in normal human skin are also sequenced, whereas mouse skin is dominated by gammadelta T cells. Tofacitinib significantly decreased scalp clonality and the number of expanded CD8+ clones among the top 100 scalp clones. Lesional scalp, especially in alopecia totalis/universalis, showed higher clonality and more expanded CD8+ clones than normal scalp, suggesting antigenic drive. Shared TCR sequences between patients were less evident than in mice, which may be partly attributable to HLA diversity in the patient population.

Sample treatment or condition, as interpreted from the label and publication: oral pan-JAK inhibitor, 5-10 mg twice daily. Lesional scalp punch biopsies and peripheral blood were collected from alopecia areata patients. PBMCs were isolated by density centrifugation and stained for CD3, CD4 and CD8, after which CD4+ and CD8+ T cells were sorted on a FACSAria. This material consisted of CD4+ T cells sorted from blood, taken around week 37, from a patient treated with tofacitinib. The sequence was obtained from a human donor with alopecia areata.

Here the CDR3 is given as CSSGLALSTDTQYF. The DNA sequence is TGCAGCTCGGGACTAGCTCTCAGCACAGATACGCAGTATTTT. The V and J genes are TRBV29-1 and TRBJ2-3; TRBD2 lines up with 9 middle nucleotides. From a lookup of the germline V gene, CDR1 and CDR2 are SQVTM and ANQGSEA. CDR3 length: 14 amino acids, cysteine to phenylalanine. Just the 42-base CDR3 DNA is kept, in frame starting at base 1. Trimmed from V: 8 bases; trimmed from J: 0 bases; junction bases lacking a gene match: 6.